Many counts were recorded for the clone carrying this T cell receptor (beta chain). The germline gives CDR1 MNHNY, CDR2 SVGAGI (reference sequence). With 0 bases clipped from V and 4 bases from J, the junction kept 9 bases outside the gene matches. The CDR3 consists of 17 residues. The source of the sample is a study of neurological immune-mediated disorders. As for the cDNA, it was generated by 5'RACE with 10-nucleotide random UMIs. Each CDR3 protein gets one entry after TCRdb re-called the 5' RACE reads with MiXCR. The data show approximately 45,000 distinct CDR3 sequences, approximately 13% seen once. As to time point: longitudinal time-point 3. 2 million unsorted PBMCs were stored in RNAlater at -80 °C before RNA extraction.

The genes are TRBV6-6 and TRBJ2-5; 9 bases agree with TRBD1. Sequences were obtained from PBMCs. The receptor's source is a man between 25 and 39 years old in good health. CDR3 region: CASSYSGGGQGSETQYF. The CDR3 bases are TGTGCCAGCAGTTACTCCGGAGGGGGACAGGGTTCAGAGACCCAGTACTTC.